This TCR beta chain was sequenced during a study of T cells in Graves' hyperthyroidism and ophthalmopathy. This clonotype was detected ten times or more. Its specificity is not known. The CDR3 is made up of 16 amino acids. Trimming at V came to 4 bases and at J to 4 bases, leaving 10 bases not matched to a gene. Study-wide points: Ophthalmopathy was told apart from stable hyperthyroidism by a 13 V-J model.

TCR beta CDR3 regions were amplified from RNA. First-round RT-PCR targeting the TCR CDR3 was performed with the HTBI primer set. TCRdb passed the multiplex PCR reads through MiXCR, listing each CDR3 protein once. This table holds about 590,000 distinct CDR3 sequences, approximately 15% found once. No ophthalmopathy progression within 18 months constituted stable Graves' hyperthyroidism. An approximately 9.8 ml volume of fresh peripheral blood provided the PBMCs. V gene TRBV12-3 or TRBV12-4 combines with J gene TRBJ2-1; 7 bases match TRBD1. The source is a woman in her 30s with Graves' hyperthyroidism. What was sequenced was blood. The CDR3: CASSSSTGVRYNEQFF. CDR3 bases: TGTGCCAGCAGTTCATCTACAGGGGTAAGATACAATGAGCAGTTCTTC.